The next 22 T cell receptor beta chains were all read from a single sample in a study of CD8+ T cells in alopecia areata. As the sequencing template, cDNA was produced by extracting RNA and reverse transcribing it. TCRdb's copy holds only in-frame clones and misses some; the assay was immunoSEQ multiplex PCR. The sample includes approximately 66,000 clones, about three fifths of them seen just once. Sequencing was performed on CD8+ T cells sorted from blood, taken at week 0. The source of these receptors is a human donor with alopecia areata.

This clone showed up just a few times. This chain joins TRBV28 and TRBJ1-2, with D hard to call. V lost 3 bases to trimming and J lost 4 bases, with 12 bases between them. The CDR3 extends over 14 amino acids. Germline V CDR1 and CDR2: MDHEN, SYDVKM. DNA for the CDR3: TGTGCCAGCAGTTTCCAGAGCTCTACCTATGGCTACACCTTC. Encoded protein: CASSFQSSTYGYTF.

This sequence joins TRBV15 and TRBJ1-2; no reliable D call. Between the trimmed V and J ends, which lost 1 base and 6 bases, there was a span of 12 bases. CDR3 length equals 14 residues. Germline CDR1 is LNHNV and CDR2 is YYDKDF (reference sequence). CDR3 in amino acids: CATSRGSSIHGYTF. The CDR3 DNA follows: TGTGCCACCAGCAGAGGTTCTAGTATCCATGGCTACACCTTC. The full variable domain, its missing parts supplied by reference TRBV15 and TRBJ1-2, is DAMVIQNPRYQVTQFGKPVTLSCSQTLNHNVMYWYQQKSSQAPKLLFHYYDKDFNNEADTPDNFQSRRPNTSFCFLDIRSPGLGDTAMYLCATSRGSSIHGYTFGSGTRLTVV.

This chain joins TRBV5-1 and TRBJ1-4, with a possible D match to TRBD1 (6 bases). This CDR3 comprises 15 residues. With 4 bases removed from V and 8 bases from J, the gap between germline ends came to 18 bases. Germline values: CDR1 SGHRS, CDR2 YFSETQ. The CDR3 sequence is CASSEGHRTREKLFF. CDR3 sequence (DNA): TGCGCCAGCAGCGAGGGACATCGGACTAGAGAAAAACTGTTTTTT. The whole variable domain, remainder taken from reference TRBV5-1 and TRBJ1-4, is KAGVTQTPRYLIKTRGQQVTLSCSPISGHRSVSWYQQTPGQGLQFLFEYFSETQRNKGNFPGRFSGRQFSNSRSEMNVSTLELGDSALYLCASSEGHRTREKLFFGSGTQLSVL.

V and J are TRBV9 and TRBJ2-5; the D call may be TRBD1 or TRBD2 (5 bases each). CDR3 length: 14 amino acids. Germline CDR1 reads SGDLS; CDR2 reads YYNGEE. Trimming cost V 3 bases and J 5 bases, with 14 bases left between them. CDR3 region: CASSALGTRETQYF. The CDR3 DNA reads TGTGCCAGCAGCGCGCTAGGGACGCGGGAGACCCAGTACTTC.

The V call is TRBV25-1, the J call TRBJ1-3, with 7 bases fitting TRBD1. This CDR3 comprises 17 residues. From germline, CDR1 is MGHDK and CDR2 SYGVNS. V lost 3 bases to trimming and J lost 2 bases; unmatched junction nucleotides: 10. The CDR3 here is CASSDWDSVMTGNTIYF. CDR3 DNA: TGTGCCAGCAGTGATTGGGACAGTGTCATGACTGGAAACACCATATATTTT.

V usage is TRBV29-1 and J usage is TRBJ2-3; 8 nucleotides match TRBD2. The CDR3 is 17 amino acids. CDR1 and CDR2 from the germline V gene are SQVTM and ANQGSEA. V was clipped by 0 bases and J by 4 bases; unmatched bases: 12. The CDR3 here is CSVEDLSGLDTPDTQYF. The CDR3 region has the DNA TGCAGCGTTGAAGATTTGTCGGGACTAGATACCCCAGATACGCAGTATTTT.

This chain uses TRBV7-9 with TRBJ2-7; D gene unclear. CDR1 SEHNR and CDR2 FQNEAQ come from the germline V gene (reference sequence). The CDR3 has 12 residues. The V end lost 5 bases, the J end lost 5 bases, and 10 bases lay between the germline ends. The CDR3 protein is CASSLDGDEQYF. In DNA, the CDR3 is TGTGCCAGCAGCCTCGACGGCGACGAGCAGTACTTC.

This chain uses TRBV19 with TRBJ1-2, with 7 bases aligning to TRBD1. CDR3 length equals 14 residues. Germline assignment: CDR1 LNHDA and CDR2 SQIVND (reference sequence). The V gene end was trimmed by 1 base and the J gene end by 5 bases; junction bases not matched to a gene: 4. The CDR3 protein is CASSIGQGGYGYTF. The CDR3 DNA follows: TGTGCCAGTAGTATAGGACAGGGAGGTTATGGCTACACCTTC. Combining the CDR3 with reference TRBV19 and TRBJ1-2 gives the whole variable domain DGGITQSPKYLFRKEGQNVTLSCEQNLNHDAMYWYRQDPGQGLRLIYYSQIVNDFQKGDIAEGYSVSREKKESFPLTVTSAQKNPTAFYLCASSIGQGGYGYTFGSGTRLTVV.

The chain combines TRBV13 with TRBJ2-7, with unresolved D. Germline V gives CDR1 PRHDT, CDR2 FYEKMQ (reference sequence). CDR3 length equals 13 residues. Trimming removed 5 bases at V and 3 bases at J, with 11 bases between. Here the CDR3 DNA reads TGTGCCAGCAGCCAAGCCCCGGTCTACGAGCAGTACTTC. Translated, it gives CASSQAPVYEQYF.

The CDR3: CASSQAPGTDTQYF. The CDR3, as DNA: TGCGCCAGCAGCCAAGCTCCAGGCACAGATACGCAGTATTTT. The chain carries TRBV4-1 and TRBJ2-3, with D hard to call. The CDR3 runs 14 residues. Per the germline V gene, CDR1 is MGHRA and CDR2 is YSYEKL. V dropped 1 base and J dropped 1 base, with 6 bases sitting between them.

The chain employs TRBV6-5 and TRBJ2-7; 9 bases align to TRBD2. J gave up 4 bases and V 2 bases, and 9 bases lay outside the gene matches. CDR1 MNHEY and CDR2 SVGAGI come from the germline V gene. This CDR3 has 16 amino acids. CDR3 nucleotides: TGTGCCAGCAGTTACCGACTAGCGGAAGAAACATACGAGCAGTACTTC. As protein: CASSYRLAEETYEQYF.

The J gene is TRBJ2-7, the V gene TRBV7-6; D remains unclear. The germline CDR1 and CDR2 sequences are SGHVS and FNYEAQ. The CDR3 runs 13 residues. Between the trimmed V and J ends, which lost 4 bases and 0 bases, there was a span of 7 bases. CDR3 DNA: TGTGCCAGCAGCTCCCTAGGCTCCTACGAGCAGTACTTC. Translating it yields CASSSLGSYEQYF.

This chain uses TRBV15 with TRBJ2-3; TRBD2 matches 11 bases. The CDR3 is made up of 16 amino acids. Trimming cost V 1 base and J 6 bases; bases outside gene matches: 6. The germline CDR1 and CDR2 sequences are LNHNV and YYDKDF (reference sequence). The CDR3 bases are TGTGCCACCAGCAGAGCGACTAGCGGGGTCCGGGATACGCAGTATTTT. It codes for CATSRATSGVRDTQYF. Full variable domain (remainder filled in from reference TRBV15 and TRBJ2-3): DAMVIQNPRYQVTQFGKPVTLSCSQTLNHNVMYWYQQKSSQAPKLLFHYYDKDFNNEADTPDNFQSRRPNTSFCFLDIRSPGLGDTAMYLCATSRATSGVRDTQYFGPGTRLTVL.

The CDR3 region is CASSGTGVRYTF. DNA of the CDR3: TGTGCCAGCAGTGGAACAGGGGTACGCTACACCTTC. J is TRBJ1-2 and V is TRBV25-1, with 7 bases matching TRBD1. The germline CDR1 and CDR2 sequences are MGHDK and SYGVNS. With 4 bases clipped from V and 9 bases from J, the junction kept 5 bases outside the gene matches. This CDR3 region has 12 residues.

This clone was seen a few times. The chain has TRBV7-9 and TRBJ2-5; TRBD1 matches 11 bases. Losses at the gene ends were 4 bases for V and 1 base for J; bases not matched to a gene: 5. CDR3 length: 16 amino acids. CDR1 and CDR2 from the germline V gene are SEHNR and FQNEAQ (reference sequence). The CDR3 coding sequence is TGTGCCAGCAGCTCGCAGGACAGGGGGCTCCAAGAGACCCAGTACTTC. Amino acids: CASSSQDRGLQETQYF. The variable domain in full, completed from reference TRBV7-9 and TRBJ2-5, reads DTGVSQNPRHKITKRGQNVTFRCDPISEHNRLYWYRQTLGQGPEFLTYFQNEAQLEKSRLLSDRFSAERPKGSFSTLEIQRTEQGDSAMYLCASSSQDRGLQETQYFGPGTRLLVL.

The chain links TRBV5-6 to TRBJ2-5; perhaps TRBD1 as D (5 bases). The V gene's germline CDR1 is SGHDT and CDR2 YYEEEE. The CDR3 covers 18 residues. Trimming stripped 0 bases from V and 0 bases from J, with 18 bases between. This CDR3 reads CASSLDDKTEMYQETQYF. Here the CDR3 DNA reads TGTGCCAGCAGCTTGGACGACAAGACAGAGATGTACCAAGAGACCCAGTACTTC.

The genes are TRBV23-1 and TRBJ2-6, with unresolved D. TRBV23-1 is an open reading frame whose function is uncertain. This CDR3 comprises 18 residues. Trimming removed 4 bases from V and 2 bases from J, with 18 bases in between. CDR3: CASSRIRPLPPGANVLTF. The CDR3 nucleotides read TGCGCCAGCAGTCGGATTCGTCCCTTGCCCCCTGGGGCCAACGTCCTGACTTTC.

The chain employs TRBV30 and TRBJ1-2; 10 bases match TRBD1. This CDR3 is 14 amino acids long. The germline gives CDR1 GTSNPN, CDR2 SVGIG (reference sequence). Trimming removed 0 bases from V and 6 bases from J; junction bases left unmatched: 4. DNA of the CDR3: TGTGCCTGGAGTGTACTCGGGACAGGGGATGGCTACACCTTC. Its protein product is CAWSVLGTGDGYTF.

This chain's CDR3 is CASSETVGQGNTEAFF. CDR3 nucleotide sequence: TGTGCCAGCAGTGAAACCGTAGGACAGGGAAACACTGAAGCTTTCTTT. The J gene is TRBJ1-1, the V gene TRBV6-1; 8 bases agree with TRBD1. Germline trimming cut 2 bases from V and 2 bases from J; bases unmatched to any gene: 7. The V gene's germline CDR1 is MNHNS and CDR2 SASEGT. The CDR3 totals 16 residues.

This clone came up a few times. The rearrangement joins TRBV5-6 to TRBJ1-5, with 9 bases that match TRBD1. This CDR3 comprises 17 residues. V shed 1 base, J shed 4 bases, and the junction held 9 bases outside the gene matches. Per germline, CDR1 SGHDT and CDR2 YYEEEE. The CDR3 is CASSLSAGTGPNQPQHF. In DNA form, the CDR3 reads TGTGCCAGCAGCTTGTCGGCCGGGACAGGGCCTAATCAGCCCCAGCATTTT. Filled out from reference TRBV5-6 and TRBJ1-5, the complete variable domain reads DAGVTQSPTHLIKTRGQQVTLRCSPKSGHDTVSWYQQALGQGPQFIFQYYEEEERQRGNFPDRFSGHQFPNYSSELNVNALLLGDSALYLCASSLSAGTGPNQPQHFGDGTRLSIL.

This clone has a handful of counts. The chain uses TRBV6-5 and TRBJ1-6; D remains unclear. Trimming shortened V by 2 bases and J by 1 base, and 6 bases separated the two germline ends. Germline lookup yields CDR1 MNHEY and CDR2 SVGAGI. This CDR3 has 15 amino acids. The CDR3 region is CASSYRVSYNSPLHF. CDR3 sequence (DNA): TGTGCCAGCAGTTACCGGGTGTCCTATAATTCACCCCTCCACTTT.

This clone was recorded a few times. This chain connects TRBV27 to TRBJ2-1; 13 nucleotides line up with TRBD2. Germline lookup yields CDR1 MNHEY and CDR2 SMNVEV (reference sequence). This CDR3 is built from 16 residues. Losses at the gene ends were 6 bases for V and 2 bases for J; bases not matched to a gene: 4. The CDR3 DNA is TGTGCCAGCAGGGTTGGGACTAGCGGGGCCTACAATGAGCAGTTCTTC. It translates to CASRVGTSGAYNEQFF.